The 4 T cell receptor beta chains below come from one sample, sequenced in a study of blood T cell repertoires in COVID-19. Assay: immunoSEQ multiplex PCR; the TCRdb copy retains only in-frame clones and omits some. There are 250,000 to 350,000 clones in the sample; 80% to 90% occur only once, and about 4.3% lies in the top ten. The sequenced material came from PBMCs or T cells enriched from blood (not recorded which). These TCRs come from a woman aged 25 to 39 who had recovered from COVID-19.

The chain carries TRBV11-2 and TRBJ1-4; possible D gene TRBD1, 6 bases. Per the germline V gene, CDR1 is SGHAT and CDR2 is FQNNGV. V lost 4 bases and J lost 4, with 16 bases in between. The CDR3 length is 16 residues. The CDR3 is CASSYRDRLINEKLFF. The CDR3 DNA sequence: TGTGCCAGCAGCTATAGAGACAGGCTGATTAATGAAAAACTGTTTTTT.

V gene TRBV5-6 combines with J gene TRBJ2-3; tentatively, D is TRBD1 (6 bases). V was cut by 4 bases and J by 9 bases, with 18 bases left in between. CDR1 and CDR2 from the germline V gene are SGHDT and YYEEEE. The CDR3 is 14 residues long. CDR3 protein: CASSQGTEVLTQYF. In DNA, the CDR3 is TGTGCCAGCAGCCAGGGGACCGAGGTATTGACGCAGTATTTT.

CDR3 sequence reads: CASMETSSYNSPLHF. CDR3 nucleotide sequence: TGCGCCAGCATGGAGACGAGCTCCTATAATTCACCCCTCCACTTT. The chain links TRBV5-1 to TRBJ1-6, with D hard to call. Germline lookup yields CDR1 SGHRS and CDR2 YFSETQ. CDR3 size: 15 residues. The V end lost 6 bases, the J end lost 0 bases, and 10 bases lay between the germline ends.

The V call is TRBV2, the J call TRBJ1-2; TRBD1 matches 10 bases. The V gene's germline CDR1 is SNHLY and CDR2 FYNNEI. CDR3 length equals 12 residues. V lost 10 bases to trimming and J lost 6 bases; unmatched junction nucleotides: 5. CDR3 region: CATYGQGDGYTF. Here the CDR3 DNA reads TGTGCCACCTACGGACAGGGGGATGGCTACACCTTC.